The present TCR beta chain was sequenced within a study of blood T cell repertoires in COVID-19. At the level of the study: Spain, Italy and the United States supplied samples that represented acute and convalescent COVID-19.

As processed by the authors: Estimation of nucleated cell counts relied on the amplification of reference gene primers. Repertoires were generated with immunoSEQ multiplex PCR, while TCRdb's copy carries only in-frame clones and drops some. Clone size and V and J calls were adopted from that table, with D and trimming inferred from the DNA. The top ten hold approximately 2.1% of the sample, which has roughly 220,000 clones, about nine tenths seen once. The CDR3 runs to 17 residues. Germline trimming cut 5 bases from V and 4 bases from J; bases unmatched to any gene: 15. CDR1 and CDR2 (germline): SEHNR, FQNEAQ (reference sequence).

This rearrangement joins TRBV7-9 to TRBJ1-2, with 8 bases that match TRBD1. The receptor was isolated from a young man who had recovered from COVID-19. The source material was peripheral blood. CDR3 DNA sequence: TGTGCCAGCAGCGGGGGGACAGGTACTCCCGGTAGCTATGGCTACACCTTC. This translates into CASSGGTGTPGSYGYTF.